This is a list of T cell receptor beta chains from one sample in a study of blood T cell repertoires in COVID-19. The data were produced by immunoSEQ multiplex PCR, yet TCRdb's version contains in-frame clones alone and is incomplete. Of under 60,000 clones in the sample, 80% to 95% are singletons; the top ten hold about 6.5%. Material for sequencing was peripheral blood. The receptor source for this set is a man aged 45-65 years with active COVID-19. CDR3s include the opening cysteine and the closing phenylalanine or tryptophan. A D gene is named only where the DNA matches it firmly. Clone size is given for some rows only: seen once, a few or many times, or a class if the clone is expanded.

CADSVLSYNEQFF	TGTGCTGACAGCGTACTCTCCTACAATGAGCAGTTCTTC	TRBV2	TRBJ2-1	once	-
CASSPGWSTDTQYF	TGTGCCAGCAGCCCCGGGTGGAGCACAGATACGCAGTATTTT	TRBV7-2	TRBJ2-3	-	-
CASKLTSGGTLAKNIQYF	TGTGCCAGCAAGCTGACTAGCGGGGGCACTCTAGCCAAAAACATTCAGTACTTC	TRBV2	TRBJ2-4	-	TRBD2
CASSLRAGAHTITDTQYF	TGTGCCAGCAGCTTACGGGCGGGGGCCCACACCATCACAGATACGCAGTATTTT	TRBV7-6	TRBJ2-3	-	-
CASSLGGGAYNEQFF	TGCGCCAGCAGCTTGGGCGGGGGAGCCTACAATGAGCAGTTCTTC	TRBV5-1	TRBJ2-1	-	TRBD2
CAWHGARGSEAFF	TGTGCCTGGCATGGCGCCCGGGGGTCTGAAGCTTTCTTT	TRBV30	TRBJ1-1	-	-
CASSSPAGRTDTQYF	TGTGCCAGCAGTTCCCCCGCGGGCCGCACAGATACGCAGTATTTT	TRBV27	TRBJ2-3	-	-
CASSLQGGLGYGYTF	TGTGCCAGCAGCCTTCAGGGAGGTCTGGGCTATGGCTACACCTTC	TRBV3-1/TRBV3-2	TRBJ1-2	-	-
CASSPGLRGGETQYF	TGTGCCAGCAGCCCGGGACTACGCGGGGGAGAGACCCAGTACTTC	TRBV6-5	TRBJ2-5	-	TRBD2
CASSYSSLNTEAFF	TGTGCCAGCAGTTACTCGAGTCTGAACACTGAAGCTTTCTTT	TRBV6-5	TRBJ1-1	-	-
CAWSSRGSYNSPLHF	TGTGCCTGGAGTTCCAGGGGATCCTATAATTCACCCCTCCACTTT	TRBV30	TRBJ1-6	-	-
CASSLQVRPGVVIQYF	TGTGCCAGCAGCTTACAGGTTAGGCCCGGGGTCGTCATTCAGTACTTC	TRBV7-2	TRBJ2-4	few	-
CASSGQHHPSNSPLHF	TGTGCCAGCAGTGGCCAACACCATCCCAGTAATTCACCCCTCCACTTT	TRBV6-1	TRBJ1-6	-	-
CASSSSLRLHTEAFF	TGTGCCAGCAGCTCTTCTTTGCGCCTGCACACTGAAGCTTTCTTT	TRBV7-9	TRBJ1-1	-	-
CASSFGQGGTEAFF	TGTGCCAGCAGCTTTGGACAGGGAGGAACTGAAGCTTTCTTT	TRBV5-6	TRBJ1-1	-	TRBD1
CASSYASSYNEQFF	TGTGCCAGCAGTTACGCGTCCTCCTACAATGAGCAGTTCTTC	TRBV28	TRBJ2-1	-	-
CASSHRRGALAGGVTDTQYF	TGTGCCAGCAGCCACCGCAGAGGGGCGCTAGCGGGGGGGGTTACAGATACGCAGTATTTT	TRBV4-2	TRBJ2-3	-	TRBD2
CAWSVGGNQPQHF	TGTGCCTGGAGTGTTGGCGGGAATCAGCCCCAGCATTTT	TRBV30	TRBJ1-5	-	-
CASRERGKYPDTQYF	TGTGCCAGCAGGGAGCGGGGGAAATATCCAGATACGCAGTATTTT	TRBV6-6	TRBJ2-3	-	TRBD2
CASSLRPSGTEAFF	TGTGCCAGCAGCTTGCGGCCAAGCGGCACTGAAGCTTTCTTT	TRBV7-8	TRBJ1-1	-	-
CASSPDRGLGYTF	TGTGCCAGCAGTCCGGACAGGGGGCTGGGCTACACCTTC	TRBV27	TRBJ1-2	-	TRBD1
CATSDSQRDTGELFF	TGTGCCACCAGTGATAGTCAGCGGGACACCGGGGAGCTGTTTTTT	TRBV24-1	TRBJ2-2	-	-
CASSYGSSGPSYEQYF	TGTGCCAGCAGTTACGGTTCTAGCGGACCGTCCTACGAGCAGTACTTC	TRBV6-2/TRBV6-3	TRBJ2-7	once	TRBD2
CASSIVGRGGKDTQYF	TGTGCCAGTAGTATAGTTGGACGGGGGGGCAAAGATACGCAGTATTTT	TRBV19	TRBJ2-3	-	TRBD2
CASSPLQGAEAFF	TGTGCCAGCTCACCATTACAGGGGGCTGAAGCTTTCTTT	TRBV18	TRBJ1-1	-	TRBD1
CASSLTSSPVSGNTIYF	TGCGCCAGCAGCTTGACCTCCTCCCCAGTCTCTGGAAACACCATATATTTT	TRBV5-1	TRBJ1-3	-	-
CASSQTDSTEAFF	TGTGCCAGCAGCCAAACGGACAGCACTGAAGCTTTCTTT	TRBV3-1/TRBV3-2	TRBJ1-1	once	-
CAISDGRVVYEQYF	TGTGCCATCAGTGATGGCAGGGTCGTATACGAGCAGTACTTC	TRBV10-3	TRBJ2-7	-	-
CASSTEAGGGTDTQYF	TGTGCCAGTAGTACCGAAGCGGGAGGGGGCACAGATACGCAGTATTTT	TRBV19	TRBJ2-3	-	TRBD2
CASSELSGNTIYF	TGTGCCAGCAGTGAACTTTCTGGAAACACCATATATTTT	TRBV27	TRBJ1-3	-	-
CASSLEGYEQFF	TGTGCCAGCAGTTTAGAGGGGTATGAGCAGTTCTTC	TRBV12-3/TRBV12-4	TRBJ2-1	-	-
CASSPVSQETQYF	TGCGCCAGCAGCCCGGTGAGCCAAGAGACCCAGTACTTC	TRBV4-1	TRBJ2-5	-	-
CASSQDLGGGAFF	TGTGCCAGCAGCCAAGATCTGGGAGGAGGGGCTTTCTTT	TRBV3-1/TRBV3-2	TRBJ1-1	-	-
CASSGGGGTYEQYF	TGTGCCAGCAGTGGTGGGGGAGGAACCTACGAGCAGTACTTC	TRBV2	TRBJ2-7	-	-
CATSRDPSPSGGETQYF	TGTGCCACCAGCAGAGATCCCTCCCCTAGCGGGGGGGAGACCCAGTACTTC	TRBV15	TRBJ2-5	-	TRBD2
CASSLGTGWYNEQFF	TGTGCCAGCAGCCTGGGGACAGGGTGGTACAATGAGCAGTTCTTC	TRBV14	TRBJ2-1	-	TRBD1
CASSPGGSWGNEQFF	TGTGCCAGCTCACCGGGCGGGAGCTGGGGTAATGAGCAGTTCTTC	TRBV18	TRBJ2-1	-	TRBD2
CASSGGQNVGETQYF	TGCGCCAGCAGTGGTGGACAGAACGTTGGAGAGACCCAGTACTTC	TRBV5-1	TRBJ2-5	-	-
CASSPLDTSGRPTDTQYF	TGTGCCAGCTCGCCACTTGATACTAGCGGGAGACCCACAGATACGCAGTATTTT	TRBV18	TRBJ2-3	-	TRBD2
CAWSVGGFNLYEQYF	TGTGCCTGGAGTGTGGGGGGGTTCAACCTCTACGAGCAGTACTTC	TRBV30	TRBJ2-7	-	TRBD2
CASSLSGQPQHF	TGTGCCAGCAGCCTGTCAGGACAGCCCCAGCATTTT	TRBV6-6	TRBJ1-5	-	-
CASSPQGLSYEQYF	TGTGCCAGCAGCCCGCAGGGGTTGTCCTACGAGCAGTACTTC	TRBV11-2	TRBJ2-7	-	-